This T cell receptor beta chain appears in the sequencing data of a study of CD8 T cells in Susac syndrome. From germline, CDR1 is SQVTM and CDR2 ANQGSEA. The CDR3 sequence is 13 residues long. V was shortened by 8 bases and J by 5 bases, with 13 bases between the two germline ends. The authors reverse transcribed 0.5 to 1 ug RNA with random hexamers. Amplification of TCR beta CDR3 by immunoSEQ multiplex PCR spanned 54 Vbeta and 13 Jbeta. Via MiXCR, TCRdb re-called the immunoSEQ multiplex PCR reads, giving one row per CDR3 protein. The sample records about 140,000 distinct CDR3 sequences, 90% to 97% being singletons. Negative magnetic isolation gave CD8+ and CD4+ cells; FACS enriched CD8+ TEMRA. This clonotype was seen a single time.

The sequence came from a human donor with Susac syndrome. Sequencing input: CD4+ T cells from PBMCs. The genes are TRBV29-1 and TRBJ1-6, with D perhaps TRBD1 (5 bases). The CDR3 DNA follows: TGCAGCTCCCGGGACTCGGATAATTCACCCCTCCACTTT. Protein: CSSRDSDNSPLHF. The complete variable domain, with remaining parts taken from reference TRBV29-1 and TRBJ1-6, reads SAVISQKPSRDICQRGTSLTIQCQVDSQVTMMFWYRQQPGQSLTLIATANQGSEATYESGFVIDKFPISRPNLTFSTLTVSNMSPEDSSIYLCSSRDSDNSPLHFGNGTRLTVT.